These 28 T cell receptor beta chains originate from one sample sequenced in a study of CD8 T cells in ankylosing spondylitis. MiXCR, run by TCRdb on the 5' RACE reads, gives a single entry per CDR3 protein. The table lists 84,000 or so distinct CDR3 sequences, around 30% of them singletons. Sequenced material: blood, either unsorted or a sorted T cell fraction (not recorded which). The receptors were sampled from a male donor with ankylosing spondylitis or in good health (not recorded which).

This clonotype was seen only a few times. The V gene is TRBV5-1, the J gene TRBJ2-7, with TRBD2 identical over 9 bases. V lost 3 bases, J lost 2 bases, and 6 bases stayed unmatched. The CDR3 is made up of 15 amino acids. The V gene's germline CDR1 is SGHRS and CDR2 YFSETQ. The CDR3 DNA follows: TGCGCCAGCAGCTCGGAGGGACTAGCAACCTACGAGCAGTACTTC. Translating gives CASSSEGLATYEQYF.

The chain joins TRBV7-9 to TRBJ1-1; D unclear. The V end was cut by 5 bases, the J end by 5 bases, with 9 bases between. This CDR3 spans 12 amino acids. CDR1 and CDR2 from the germline V gene are SEHNR and FQNEAQ (reference sequence). The CDR3 DNA sequence: TGTGCCAGCAGCGCGGGGAGTACTGAAGCTTTCTTT. This encodes CASSAGSTEAFF.

The chain joins TRBV20-1 to TRBJ2-1; D perhaps matches TRBD2 (6 bases). The CDR3 sequence is 14 residues long. The germline V gene has CDR1 DFQATT and CDR2 SNEGSKA (reference sequence). Trimming removed 6 bases at V and 0 bases at J, with 12 bases between. The CDR3 DNA is TGCAGTGCCCCTTGGCGGGACTCCTACAATGAGCAGTTCTTC. Amino acids: CSAPWRDSYNEQFF.

The chain couples TRBV18 to TRBJ2-7, with D perhaps TRBD1 or TRBD2 (5 bases each). CDR1 KGHSH and CDR2 LQKENI come from the germline V gene. V lost 2 bases, J lost 1 base, and 12 bases lay in between. The CDR3 is made up of 15 amino acids. The CDR3: CASSPSGWGSYEQYF. In DNA form, the CDR3 reads TGTGCCAGCTCACCATCGGGGTGGGGGTCCTACGAGCAGTACTTC.

The chain carries TRBV20-1 and TRBJ2-1; 15 bases line up with TRBD2. Trimming at V came to 3 bases and at J to 5 bases, leaving 5 bases not matched to a gene. CDR1 and CDR2 (germline): DFQATT, SNEGSKA (reference sequence). The CDR3 sequence is 16 residues long. CDR3 bases: TGCAGTGCTAGCCGTGGGACTAGCGGGAGGAACAATGAGCAGTTCTTC. Translated: CSASRGTSGRNNEQFF.

The chain joins TRBV20-1 to TRBJ2-3, with D maybe TRBD2 (5 bases). The CDR3 extends over 14 amino acids. V was shortened by 6 bases and J by 2 bases, with 15 bases between the two germline ends. The germline gives CDR1 DFQATT, CDR2 SNEGSKA (reference sequence). CDR3 coding DNA: TGCAGTGCCCGCCCCCGCGGGCCCACAGATACGCAGTATTTT. Amino acid sequence: CSARPRGPTDTQYF.

This sequence joins TRBV12-3 or TRBV12-4 and TRBJ2-3; either TRBD1 or TRBD2 may fit D (5 bases each). V lost 6 bases and J lost 5, with 15 bases in between. There are 14 residues in the CDR3. The CDR3 nucleotides read TGTGCCAGCAGCATGGCCGGGACCAGAGATACGCAGTATTTT. It translates to CASSMAGTRDTQYF.

There are a few counts of this clonotype. The chain carries TRBV5-1 and TRBJ2-3; 11 bases agree with TRBD2. V was pared by 2 bases and J by 0 bases, with 5 bases of the junction left unmatched. The CDR3 loop spans 17 amino acids. From germline, CDR1 is SGHRS and CDR2 YFSETQ. In nucleotides, the CDR3 is TGCGCCAGCAGCTTATTTAGCGGGAGGGCCAGCACAGATACGCAGTATTTT. Translating it yields CASSLFSGRASTDTQYF.

This clonotype was detected a few times. The chain combines TRBV5-1 with TRBJ1-1; 7 bases map to TRBD1. Per germline, CDR1 SGHRS and CDR2 YFSETQ. The CDR3 extends over 12 amino acids. V shed 1 base and J 7 bases; nucleotides not matched to a gene: 1. CDR3: CASSLTGDEAFF. The DNA for the CDR3 is TGCGCCAGCAGCTTGACAGGGGATGAAGCTTTCTTT.

This sequence joins TRBV19 and TRBJ2-6, with D unresolved. This CDR3 has 11 amino acids. Germline V CDR1 and CDR2: LNHDA, SQIVND (reference sequence). The ends were cut back, 5 bases at V and 13 bases at J, with 9 bases in the middle. The CDR3 loop reads CASSPRVVLTF. CDR3 coding DNA: TGTGCCAGTAGTCCCCGTGTTGTCCTGACTTTC.

The rearrangement links TRBV5-1 to TRBJ1-4; 7 nucleotides match TRBD1. The ends lost 6 bases at V and 2 bases at J; junction bases unmatched: 7. CDR1 is SGHRS, CDR2 YFSETQ, per germline. CDR3 size: 15 residues. The CDR3 DNA sequence: TGCGCCAGCACCAGAGGGGGCACGACTAATGAAAAACTGTTTTTT. As protein: CASTRGGTTNEKLFF.

V usage is TRBV20-1 and J usage is TRBJ2-2; TRBD2 is a possible D gene (5 bases). The germline V and J ends were trimmed by 6 bases and 8 bases, with 19 bases remaining between them. This CDR3 is built from 14 residues. Looked up from germline, CDR1 is DFQATT and CDR2 is SNEGSKA (reference sequence). CDR3 region: CSAPLTGRTGELFF. The CDR3 DNA sequence: TGCAGTGCCCCGCTGACGGGAAGGACGGGGGAGCTGTTTTTT.

Here the CDR3 DNA reads TGCGCCAGCAGCTTGGATGGACAGGGGGATGGAAACACCATATATTTT. It codes for CASSLDGQGDGNTIYF. The genes are TRBV5-1 and TRBJ1-3; 10 positions agree with TRBD1. V was pared by 0 bases and J by 3 bases, with 3 bases of the junction left unmatched. This CDR3 is 16 amino acids long. CDR1 is SGHRS, CDR2 YFSETQ, per germline.

This clonotype was observed many times. The gene calls are TRBV12-3 or TRBV12-4 and TRBJ2-2; D gene uncertain. This CDR3 is built from 16 residues. V lost 3 bases to trimming and J lost 4 bases, with 15 bases between them. CDR3 in amino acids: CASSFTVSLFTGELFF. The CDR3 region has the DNA TGTGCCAGCAGTTTTACTGTGTCTCTGTTCACCGGGGAGCTGTTTTTT.

The genes are TRBV7-2 and TRBJ1-1; D possibly corresponds to TRBD1 (6 bases). The germline CDR1 and CDR2 sequences are SGHTA and FQGNSA. Deletions cut 2 bases from V and 5 bases from J, with 15 bases between. The CDR3 has 15 residues. CDR3 sequence: CASSLSIWGPTEAFF. CDR3 nucleotides: TGTGCCAGCAGCTTATCGATCTGGGGGCCAACTGAAGCTTTCTTT.

The J gene is TRBJ1-1, the V gene TRBV5-1; 7 nucleotides align to TRBD1. CDR1 and CDR2 (germline): SGHRS, YFSETQ. J gave up 1 base and V 4 bases, and 7 bases lay outside the gene matches. This CDR3 is built from 15 residues. The CDR3 sequence: CASSTTGVRNTEAFF. The CDR3 DNA reads TGCGCCAGCAGCACCACAGGGGTTAGGAACACTGAAGCTTTCTTT.

V usage is TRBV7-3 and J usage is TRBJ2-3; D gene unclear. Trimming shortened V by 4 bases and J by 5 bases, and 7 bases separated the two germline ends. CDR3 length: 12 residues. The V gene's germline CDR1 is SGHTA and CDR2 FQGTGA. This chain's CDR3 is CASSSIGDTQYF. The CDR3 coding sequence is TGTGCCAGCAGCTCGATTGGAGATACGCAGTATTTT. The whole variable domain, remainder taken from reference TRBV7-3 and TRBJ2-3, is GAGVSQTPSNKVTEKGKYVELRCDPISGHTALYWYRQSLGQGPEFLIYFQGTGAADDSGLPNDRFFAVRPEGSVSTLKIQRTERGDSAVYLCASSSIGDTQYFGPGTRLTVL.

The rearrangement links TRBV5-5 to TRBJ2-7; no clear D gene. V was shortened by 1 base and J by 0 bases, with 14 bases between the two germline ends. CDR1 is SGHKS and CDR2 is YYEKEE in the germline V gene (reference sequence). There are 16 residues in the CDR3. CDR3 nucleotides: TGTGCCAGCAGCTTGTTGGTAGGGAAGGGCTCCTACGAGCAGTACTTC. It codes for CASSLLVGKGSYEQYF.

The chain employs TRBV6-4 and TRBJ2-1; 14 nucleotides agree with TRBD2. CDR1 MRHNA and CDR2 SNTAGT come from the germline V gene. The ends lost 3 bases at V and 7 bases at J; junction bases unmatched: 5. This CDR3 is 16 amino acids long. This CDR3 is CASSDGTSGGRNEQFF. For the CDR3, the DNA is TGTGCCAGCAGTGATGGGACTAGCGGGGGTAGGAATGAGCAGTTCTTC.

This chain connects TRBV4-2 to TRBJ2-5, with 14 bases fitting TRBD2. J was trimmed by 5 bases and V by 4 bases; bases with no gene match: 6. CDR3 size: 16 residues. Germline V CDR1 and CDR2: LGHNA, YNFKEQ. For the CDR3, the DNA is TGTGCCAGCAGCCTACCGGGACTAGCGGGGGACGAGACCCAGTACTTC. Its protein product is CASSLPGLAGDETQYF.

This clonotype was seen many times. The rearrangement links TRBV9 to TRBJ2-1; TRBD2 matches 14 bases. This CDR3 is 16 amino acids long. V was clipped by 4 bases and J by 9 bases; unmatched bases: 9. CDR1 is SGDLS, CDR2 YYNGEE, per germline. CDR3: CASSPRLAGGPAEQFF. DNA for the CDR3: TGTGCCAGCAGCCCAAGACTAGCGGGAGGGCCGGCTGAGCAGTTCTTC.

This clonotype was counted a few times. This sequence joins TRBV20-1 and TRBJ2-1, with 9 bases aligning to TRBD2. This CDR3 is built from 18 residues. Germline V gives CDR1 DFQATT, CDR2 SNEGSKA (reference sequence). V lost 5 bases and J lost 2; bases outside the gene matches: 16. The CDR3: CSAQLRGGGTSPYNEQFF. The CDR3 nucleotides are TGCAGTGCTCAACTCCGAGGGGGGGGGACTAGCCCCTACAATGAGCAGTTCTTC.

V usage is TRBV27 and J usage is TRBJ2-5; possibly TRBD1 or TRBD2 for D (5 bases each). Trimming removed 2 bases at V and 5 bases at J, with 12 bases between. Germline lookup yields CDR1 MNHEY and CDR2 SMNVEV (reference sequence). This CDR3 contains 14 residues. CDR3 protein: CASSLGRGWETQYF. CDR3 DNA sequence: TGTGCCAGCAGTTTAGGACGGGGCTGGGAGACCCAGTACTTC.

This clonotype was observed a handful of times. The rearrangement joins TRBV2 to TRBJ2-5, with a weak D call TRBD1 (5 bases). The V end lost 7 bases, the J end lost 2 bases, and 11 bases lay between the germline ends. The CDR3 has 13 amino acids. CDR1 and CDR2 from the germline V gene are SNHLY and FYNNEI. The CDR3 loop reads CASNQGTQETQYF. Written as DNA, the CDR3 is TGTGCCAGCAACCAGGGCACTCAAGAGACCCAGTACTTC.

The V call is TRBV18, the J call TRBJ1-1; TRBD1 matches at 8 bases. The V gene's germline CDR1 is KGHSH and CDR2 LQKENI. The CDR3 is made up of 14 amino acids. The V gene end was trimmed by 6 bases and the J gene end by 3 bases; junction bases not matched to a gene: 6. The DNA for the CDR3 is TGTGCCAGCTCCAAGTCAGGGGGCGACACTGAAGCTTTCTTT. It translates to CASSKSGGDTEAFF.

This clonotype has at least ten counts. This chain links TRBV3-1 with TRBJ2-5; D unresolved. The germline V gene encodes CDR1 LGHDT and CDR2 YNNKEL (reference sequence). V lost 0 bases to trimming and J lost 7 bases, with 0 bases between them. The CDR3 totals 10 residues. In DNA form, the CDR3 reads TGTGCCAGCAGCCAAGAGACCCAGTACTTC. It codes for CASSQETQYF.

This clonotype was found a few times. The chain carries TRBV20-1 and TRBJ2-1; 8 bases align to TRBD2. V trimming: 5 bases; J trimming: 4 bases; junction bases outside the gene matches: 13. The germline V gene encodes CDR1 DFQATT and CDR2 SNEGSKA (reference sequence). The CDR3 spans 16 residues. This chain's CDR3 is CSAPYLAGGAYNEQFF. The CDR3 region has the DNA TGCAGTGCTCCGTACCTAGCCGGGGGGGCGTACAATGAGCAGTTCTTC.

This clonotype turned up a few times. The rearrangement uses TRBV20-1 and TRBJ2-1; D is tentatively TRBD1 or TRBD2 (6 bases each). This CDR3 is built from 13 residues. CDR1 and CDR2 from the germline V gene are DFQATT and SNEGSKA (reference sequence). V lost 3 bases and J lost 7, with 13 bases in between. The CDR3: CSASRGLGNEQFF. DNA of the CDR3: TGCAGTGCTAGCCGGGGGCTGGGTAATGAGCAGTTCTTC.